The rows below give T cell receptor beta chains drawn from one sample of a study of chronic HIV infection and antiretroviral therapy. TCRdb processed the 5' RACE reads anew with MiXCR; each CDR3 protein has one entry. In the table there are fewer than 40,000 distinct CDR3 sequences, roughly 9.1% of which are singletons. The sample comprised peripheral blood. The receptors were sampled from an adult who had HIV and had not received antiretroviral therapy, or was an uninfected healthy control (not recorded which). Both conserved end residues are part of each CDR3. A D gene is named only where the DNA matches it firmly. The listing skips clone size in some rows; elsewhere it reads once, few, many or a size class.

DNA: TGTGCCAGCAGCCCCAACCTTAGCTCCTACGAGCAGTACTTC
CDR3: CASSPNLSSYEQYF
J: TRBJ2-7
size: NA
length: 14
V: TRBV11-2
D: NA

DNA: TGCGCCAGCAGCCACGGACAGGAGCTTTTCTCTGGAAACACCATATATTTT
CDR3: CASSHGQELFSGNTIYF
J: TRBJ1-3
size: NA
length: 17
V: TRBV4-1
D: TRBD1

DNA: TGTGCCACCAGCACCCTCGGGCAGGATTACGAGCAGTACTTC
CDR3: CATSTLGQDYEQYF
J: TRBJ2-7
size: few
length: 14
V: TRBV15
D: NA

DNA: TGTGCCAGCAGTTACTCTGGCGGGGGGGACACAGATACGCAGTATTTT
CDR3: CASSYSGGGDTDTQYF
J: TRBJ2-3
size: many
length: 16
V: TRBV6-5
D: TRBD2

DNA: TGTGCCACCGTGGAGGTCCTGGGGGAGACCCAGTACTTC
CDR3: CATVEVLGETQYF
J: TRBJ2-5
size: many
length: 13
V: TRBV10-3
D: NA

DNA: TGCAGCGTTGTACGGGGAGGTGAGCAGTTCTTC
CDR3: CSVVRGGEQFF
J: TRBJ2-1
size: many
length: 11
V: TRBV29-1
D: NA

DNA: TGTGCCAGCAGCCAAGGGGGTGTGTCGCGTAACAATGAGCAGTTCTTC
CDR3: CASSQGGVSRNNEQFF
J: TRBJ2-1
size: NA
length: 16
V: TRBV11-1
D: NA

DNA: TGTGCCAGCAGCGCGGGGACAGGGGTTGGCTACGAGCAGTACTTC
CDR3: CASSAGTGVGYEQYF
J: TRBJ2-7
size: many
length: 15
V: TRBV9
D: TRBD1

DNA: TGTGCCAGCAGCTTCGAAGCGTTGGGCAGCCAAGAGACCCAGTACTTC
CDR3: CASSFEALGSQETQYF
J: TRBJ2-5
size: many
length: 16
V: TRBV7-9
D: NA

DNA: TGCGCCAGCAGCCAAGAGGGGGACCAGCCCCAGCATTTT
CDR3: CASSQEGDQPQHF
J: TRBJ1-5
size: NA
length: 13
V: TRBV4-1
D: NA

DNA: TGTGCCAGCAGCTTGATCGGGGCTAAGTTGGGCGAGCAGTACTTC
CDR3: CASSLIGAKLGEQYF
J: TRBJ2-7
size: few
length: 15
V: TRBV7-2
D: NA

DNA: TGCAGCGTTGAACCCCGACTAGCCCGCATCCGGGGGCAGTTCTTC
CDR3: CSVEPRLARIRGQFF
J: TRBJ2-1
size: few
length: 15
V: TRBV29-1
D: TRBD2

DNA: TGTGCCACCAGAGCCAAACAGGGTACTCCTCTCTTCGGGGCCAACGTCCTGACTTTC
CDR3: CATRAKQGTPLFGANVLTF
J: TRBJ2-6
size: few
length: 19
V: TRBV24-1
D: NA

DNA: TGTGCCAGCAGTTTATTGTCGGGGGGCTCTGGGGCCAACGTCCTGACTTTC
CDR3: CASSLLSGGSGANVLTF
J: TRBJ2-6
size: medium-sized
length: 17
V: TRBV28
D: TRBD2

DNA: TGCAGCGTTGAAGAACTAGCAGCAGATACGCAGTATTTT
CDR3: CSVEELAADTQYF
J: TRBJ2-3
size: many
length: 13
V: TRBV29-1
D: NA

DNA: TGCGCCAGCAGCCACCCACAGGGGACCCGCGACAATGAGCAGTTCTTC
CDR3: CASSHPQGTRDNEQFF
J: TRBJ2-1
size: NA
length: 16
V: TRBV4-1
D: TRBD1

DNA: TGTGCCAGCAGCCGGGACAGCCCTTCGCGGCAGCCCCAGCATTTT
CDR3: CASSRDSPSRQPQHF
J: TRBJ1-5
size: many
length: 15
V: TRBV2
D: TRBD1

DNA: TGTGCCAGCAGCCCCCGAGGGACTCCGGGTTCACCCCTCCACTTT
CDR3: CASSPRGTPGSPLHF
J: TRBJ1-6
size: NA
length: 15
V: TRBV9
D: NA

DNA: TGTGCCAGCAGTGAGGACAGGGCCAATCAGTGGCCCCAGCATTTT
CDR3: CASSEDRANQWPQHF
J: TRBJ1-5
size: many
length: 15
V: TRBV6-1
D: TRBD1

DNA: TGCAGTGCTAGAGATTTGGTAGGAGTTCGGAACACTGAAGCTTTCTTT
CDR3: CSARDLVGVRNTEAFF
J: TRBJ1-1
size: many
length: 16
V: TRBV20-1
D: NA

DNA: TGTGCCAGCAGCTCTTTCAGGGGGCCGGGAGAAAAACTGTTTTTT
CDR3: CASSSFRGPGEKLFF
J: TRBJ1-4
size: many
length: 15
V: TRBV13
D: TRBD1

DNA: TGCGCTTCCAAGGGGACAGCGAACACTGAAGCTTTCTTT
CDR3: CASKGTANTEAFF
J: TRBJ1-1
size: NA
length: 13
V: TRBV4-1
D: TRBD1

DNA: TGCAGCGTTGCCCCCGGGCAGGGGGATGAGCAGTTCTTC
CDR3: CSVAPGQGDEQFF
J: TRBJ2-1
size: many
length: 13
V: TRBV29-1
D: TRBD1

DNA: TGCAGTGCTAGAGATATCAGCGGGAGCTCCTACAATGAGCAGTTCTTC
CDR3: CSARDISGSSYNEQFF
J: TRBJ2-1
size: NA
length: 16
V: TRBV20-1
D: TRBD2

DNA: TGTGCCAGCAGCCAACCGCCTAACTTGGTCTCCGAAGAGACCCAGTACTTC
CDR3: CASSQPPNLVSEETQYF
J: TRBJ2-5
size: many
length: 17
V: TRBV3-1
D: NA

DNA: TGTGCCAGCAGCCCACGGGCTATCGGCTACAATGAGCAGTTCTTC
CDR3: CASSPRAIGYNEQFF
J: TRBJ2-1
size: many
length: 15
V: TRBV11-2
D: NA

DNA: TGTGCCAGCAGCCCCGATCAAGAGACCCAGTACTTC
CDR3: CASSPDQETQYF
J: TRBJ2-5
size: NA
length: 12
V: TRBV7-2
D: NA

DNA: TGTGCCAGCAGCCCATTAGACAGGGGGGACACCGGGGAGCTGTTTTTT
CDR3: CASSPLDRGDTGELFF
J: TRBJ2-2
size: many
length: 16
V: TRBV14
D: TRBD1

DNA: TGTGCCAGCAGCTCGGGACAAACCAGTGCATACGAGCAGTACTTC
CDR3: CASSSGQTSAYEQYF
J: TRBJ2-7
size: NA
length: 15
V: TRBV7-2
D: NA

DNA: TGCAGCACTACAGGGGCACCATCGAAGAATCAAAGCTCCTACGAGCAGTACTTC
CDR3: CSTTGAPSKNQSSYEQYF
J: TRBJ2-7
size: NA
length: 18
V: TRBV29-1
D: TRBD1

DNA: TGTGCCAGCAGGGAGGGCGGCACAGATACGCAGTATTTT
CDR3: CASREGGTDTQYF
J: TRBJ2-3
size: many
length: 13
V: TRBV27
D: NA

DNA: TGCAGCGTTGGATCTAGCGCGTACAATGAGCAGTTCTTC
CDR3: CSVGSSAYNEQFF
J: TRBJ2-1
size: many
length: 13
V: TRBV29-1
D: NA